Listed here is a single TCR beta chain. This clone's antigen is unknown. No quality values exist for individual bases; no much larger clone is one base distant. This same CDR3 is encoded by further DNA sequences in the sample. TCR CDR3 regions were amplified from genomic DNA by multiplex PCR using the deep immunoSEQ assay. Extracted genomic DNA from each cell subset was spread evenly across all wells of several immunoSEQ 96-well plates, with each plate serving as a replicate. For sorted subsets, approximately 210 ng genomic DNA, equal to tens of thousands of T cell genomes, was loaded into each replicate PCR. Purified libraries were quantified with a Qubit 3.0 fluorometer, sized on a Bioanalyzer 2100, and re-quantified with the KAPA Library Quantification kit. Every immunoSEQ 96-well plate was sequenced on a separate single-read 150-cycle Illumina NextSeq 550 flow cell. Under the source paper's analysis protocol: Because the immunoSEQ output held only junctional sequences and lacked quality scores, the filtering could not match the filtering applied to full-length reads. To assign V/J genes and CDR3, sequences were annotated against IMGT germline references using PyIR, a Python wrapper for IgBLAST v1.9. Any read was removed if the V/J assignment was weak (E-value above 1e-6), the CDR3 was missing, or the read contained stop codons, out-of-frame junctions, or ambiguous translated residues. V3J clonotypes were defined as sequences sharing the same inferred V gene, J gene, and CDR3 amino acid sequence. The percentage overlap between two repertoires was calculated by dividing the number of shared unique clonotypes by the size of the smaller repertoire. Richness of each repertoire was evaluated using RTK rarefaction, the Chao1 estimator, and Recon v2.1 estimates of unobserved clonotypes. OLGA was used to compute generation probabilities for all TCRbeta clonotypes that the gDNA method yielded from a few donors. TCRdb stores this immuneACCESS table with in-frame sequences only. Part of the clones is absent; in the studies checked, under half of the shortfall reflects unresolved V genes, and no reason is known for the rest. V and J calls and clone size are those listed in that table; D and trimming were worked out from the DNA. The sample data list over 1.5 million clones, and roughly 98% of these were observed just once. 0.4% to 0.55% of the sample belongs to the ten largest clones.

This entry is derived from a study of shared clonotypes between healthy human individuals (dated by TCRdb to 2020 to 2021). Concerning the study at large: The cohort included three men and a couple of women between 18 and 49 years of age. To estimate repertoire size and how much clonotype sharing occurs between individuals, the study deeply sequenced the blood TCR repertoires of five healthy adults. Leukapheresis yielded between about 0.8 and 9.5 billion PBMCs per donor. To increase sequencing depth and limit assay-specific biases, TCR repertoire library preparation and sequencing were carried out by different laboratories using diverse techniques. For each donor, CD4 naive and CD4 memory were each given three plates, CD8 naive was given two plates, and CD8 memory was given one plate.

Donors were healthy HIV-negative adults with no recently reported acute infections or vaccinations. Only Caucasian adults living in Nashville, Tennessee, USA were represented among the donors. CD4+ T cells were enriched through magnetic negative selection, after which naive cells were positively selected on CD45RA and the remaining negative fraction served as the memory subset. Blood was obtained by leukapheresis, after which PBMCs were separated by Ficoll-Histopaque density gradient centrifugation and cryopreserved in liquid nitrogen vapor phase. Purity and quantity of every magnetically sorted T cell population were checked by analytical flow cytometry. Genomic DNA was isolated from every sorted fraction and measured by UV absorbance on a Nanodrop 2000c. Overall study results and their limits: Rarefaction of sorted-subset datasets indicated incomplete sequencing despite the large sequencing depth. Across a handful of donors, approximately 5% of naive CD4, 3.5% of naive CD8, 2% to 2.5% of memory CD4, and approximately 0.4% of memory CD8 clonotypes were shared. Estimated clonotype richness was generally larger for naive than for memory subsets. Based on pairwise subsampling, the degree of clonotype sharing among donors was expected to be affected by sequencing depth. Sampling was restricted to blood, and TCR repertoires in tissues likely differ from the TCR repertoires found in blood. Compared with non-shared clonotypes, the clonotypes found in all four sorted-subset donors had higher generation probabilities. The small number of donors limited the genetic and exposure-history diversity represented.

Germline trimming: 5 bases from V, 4 bases from J; junction bases outside gene matches: 1. Reading the germline V gene gives CDR1 SGHTA and CDR2 FQGNSA. The CDR3, cysteine through phenylalanine, is 12 amino acids long. Of all the DNA, just the CDR3 is kept, 36 bases in frame from base 1. The V gene is TRBV7-2 and the J gene is TRBJ2-7, with TRBD1 identical over 8 junction bases. The sequencing input was naive CD4+ T cells sorted from blood. The sample's cell subset or site label, decoded: CD45RA+ positively selected. The sequence was obtained from a man aged 30 to 45 in good health. The CDR3 reads CASSRTGYEQYF. The sequenced DNA: TGTGCCAGCAGCCGGACAGGGTACGAGCAGTACTTC.